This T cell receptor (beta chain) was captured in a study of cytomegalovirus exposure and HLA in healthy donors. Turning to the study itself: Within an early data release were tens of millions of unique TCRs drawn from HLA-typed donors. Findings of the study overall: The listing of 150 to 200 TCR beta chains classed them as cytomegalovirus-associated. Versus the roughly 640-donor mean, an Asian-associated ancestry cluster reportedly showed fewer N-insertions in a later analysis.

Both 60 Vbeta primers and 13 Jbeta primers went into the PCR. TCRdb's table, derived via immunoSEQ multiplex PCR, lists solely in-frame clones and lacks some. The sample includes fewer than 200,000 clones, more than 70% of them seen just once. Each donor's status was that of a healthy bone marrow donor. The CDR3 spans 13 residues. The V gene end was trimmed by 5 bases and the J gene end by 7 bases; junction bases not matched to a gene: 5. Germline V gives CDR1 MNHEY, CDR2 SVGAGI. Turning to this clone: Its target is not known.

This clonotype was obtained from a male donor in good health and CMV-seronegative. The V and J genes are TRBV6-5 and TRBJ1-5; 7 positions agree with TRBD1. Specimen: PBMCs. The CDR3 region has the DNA TGTGCCAGCAGTGACAGGGTTAGGCAGCCCCAGCATTTT. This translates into CASSDRVRQPQHF.